The rows below give T cell receptor beta chains drawn from one sample of a study of cytomegalovirus exposure and HLA in healthy donors. Clones were read by immunoSEQ multiplex PCR, and TCRdb kept only the in-frame ones, dropping some. The listing records fewer than 85,000 clones. The sample taken for sequencing was PBMCs. The receptor set was obtained from a female donor in good health and CMV-seropositive. Both conserved end residues are part of each CDR3. Each record gives: V gene, D gene, J gene, CDR3 DNA, CDR3 protein. D genes are given only for firm matches.

TRBV23-1	NA	TRBJ2-2	TGCGCCAGCAGTCAACGGGGGGGGGAGCTGTTTTTT	CASSQRGGELFF
TRBV7-2	NA	TRBJ2-3	TGTGCCAGCAGACCGGGCGGGGGCCGTTTTGACACAGATACGCAGTATTTT	CASRPGGGRFDTDTQYF
TRBV7-3	NA	TRBJ1-1	TGTGCCAGCAGCGTCGGGAGCGCCACTGAAGCTTTCTTT	CASSVGSATEAFF
TRBV7-9	TRBD1	TRBJ2-5	TGTGCCAGCAGCCCATCCCAGGACAGGGGGCTGGAGACCCAGTACTTC	CASSPSQDRGLETQYF
TRBV6-5	NA	TRBJ2-2	TGTGCCAGCAGTTATGGGGAGAGGAACACCGGGGAGCTGTTTTTT	CASSYGERNTGELFF
TRBV5-4	NA	TRBJ2-5	TGTGCCAGCAGCTCTGGTCCCGGGGGCCAAGAGACCCAGTACTTC	CASSSGPGGQETQYF
TRBV5-1	TRBD1	TRBJ1-4	TGCGCCAGCAGCCCAACCTACCGGGACAGGGCGTCGGAAAAACTGTTTTTT	CASSPTYRDRASEKLFF
TRBV18	NA	TRBJ2-1	TGTGCCAGCTCACCCCAGGGGGAGCAGTTCTTC	CASSPQGEQFF
TRBV4-1	TRBD1	TRBJ1-4	TGCGCCAGCAGCCCAGGACAGGGAGCAACTAATGAAAAACTGTTTTTT	CASSPGQGATNEKLFF
TRBV18	TRBD2	TRBJ2-1	TGTGCCAGCACCTTACTAGCGGGGGCCTTTAATGAGCAGTTCTTC	CASTLLAGAFNEQFF
TRBV27	TRBD1	TRBJ1-2	TGTGCCAGCAGTGCACGTTCAGGGGGCAACTATGGCTACACCTTC	CASSARSGGNYGYTF
TRBV27	TRBD1	TRBJ1-3	TGTGCCAGCAGGACAGGGCTCTCTGGAAACACCATATATTTT	CASRTGLSGNTIYF
TRBV10-3	NA	TRBJ2-7	TGTGCCATCAGTGAGTCTCAGCGCTACGAGCAGTACTTC	CAISESQRYEQYF
TRBV5-1	NA	TRBJ2-7	TGCGCCAGCAGCTTGGCGACGACTCTCACGCCCTACGAGCAGTACTTC	CASSLATTLTPYEQYF
TRBV7-3	TRBD1	TRBJ2-7	TGTGCCAGCAGCTCGGACAGGGGGATTGAGGAGCAGTACTTC	CASSSDRGIEEQYF
TRBV18	TRBD1	TRBJ1-1	TGTGCCAGCTCACGCGACAGGGAATCTGCAGCTTTCTTT	CASSRDRESAAFF
TRBV6-5	TRBD1	TRBJ1-2	TGTGCCAGCAGTTACTCAGGGACAGGGTCTTCCTATGGCTACACCTTC	CASSYSGTGSSYGYTF
TRBV4-1	TRBD1	TRBJ1-1	TGCGCCAGCAGCTTAAACGCAGGGGGCTTGAACACTGAAGCTTTCTTT	CASSLNAGGLNTEAFF
TRBV18	NA	TRBJ2-4	TGTGCCAGCTCACCACGGAACAGGGCGGACAAAAACATTCAGTACTTC	CASSPRNRADKNIQYF
TRBV25-1	NA	TRBJ1-1	TGTGCCAGCAGTGAAGCCCGACCTTCGGGGACTGAAGCTTTCTTT	CASSEARPSGTEAFF
TRBV4-2	TRBD1	TRBJ2-2	TGTGCCAGCAGCCAATCCAACAGGGGTGGATGGACCGGGGAGCTGTTTTTT	CASSQSNRGGWTGELFF
TRBV15	NA	TRBJ2-5	TGTGCCACCAGCAGAGATCAATGGAGAGAGACCCAGTACTTC	CATSRDQWRETQYF
TRBV4-1	NA	TRBJ2-1	TGCGCCAGCAGCCAAGCTCCGGGGGTAAACTACAATGAGCAGTTCTTC	CASSQAPGVNYNEQFF
TRBV28	NA	TRBJ2-7	TGTGCCAGCAGTTTCGGGGTCAGGACTGATACCTACGAGCAGTACTTC	CASSFGVRTDTYEQYF
TRBV6-5	NA	TRBJ2-7	TGTGCCAGCAGTTACTCGCTGGACTCCGCCTACGAGCAGTACTTC	CASSYSLDSAYEQYF
TRBV6-6	NA	TRBJ1-1	TGTGCCAGCAGCTCGGAGGGTGGTGAAGCTTTCTTT	CASSSEGGEAFF
TRBV25-1	TRBD1	TRBJ1-1	TGTGCCAGCAGCGGGACAGGGATTAATGAAGCTTTCTTT	CASSGTGINEAFF
TRBV6-1	NA	TRBJ2-1	TGTGCCAGCAGTGACTCGGGGAGACCCTACAATGAGCAGTTCTTC	CASSDSGRPYNEQFF
TRBV7-9	NA	TRBJ2-3	TGTGCCAGCAGCCAAACAGATACGCAGTATTTT	CASSQTDTQYF
TRBV11-1	TRBD2	TRBJ2-5	TGTGCCAGCAGCAGGCTAGCGGGAGCGGTACAAGAGACCCAGTACTTC	CASSRLAGAVQETQYF
TRBV6-5	NA	TRBJ1-5	TGTGCCAGCAGTTACAGGTCGGGGGGCGCCAATCAGCCCCAGCATTTT	CASSYRSGGANQPQHF
TRBV5-1	TRBD1	TRBJ1-1	TGCGCCAGCAGCTTGGTTTACAGGGGGCGGACTGAAGCTTTCTTT	CASSLVYRGRTEAFF
TRBV18	TRBD1	TRBJ1-5	TGTGCCAGCTCACCAGGGACAGGGCGCAATCAGCCCCAGCATTTT	CASSPGTGRNQPQHF
TRBV6-5	TRBD2	TRBJ2-7	TGTGCCAGCAGATGGACTAGCGGGGGGAAGCAGTACTTC	CASRWTSGGKQYF
TRBV7-2	TRBD1	TRBJ2-5	TGTGCCAGCAGCCCCCAAGGGGGCGGGTACCAAGAGACCCAGTACTTC	CASSPQGGGYQETQYF
TRBV11-2	TRBD1	TRBJ1-1	TGTGCCAGCAGCCCTCCGGGACAGGGGCGTCCTTTCTTT	CASSPPGQGRPFF
TRBV13	NA	TRBJ1-3	TGTGCCAACAGCCTACAGGGAAACACCATATATTTT	CANSLQGNTIYF
TRBV6-1	NA	TRBJ2-7	TGTGCCAGCAGTGTAAGCGGGACAAGCTACGAGCAGTACTTC	CASSVSGTSYEQYF
TRBV4-2	TRBD1	TRBJ2-5	TGTGCCAGCAGCCAAGATCATTTTGGGGACAGGGAGGGGGAGACCCAGTACTTC	CASSQDHFGDREGETQYF
TRBV6-5	TRBD1	TRBJ1-2	TGTGCCAGCAGTTACTACGGGACAGTCCTTAACTATGGCTACACCTTC	CASSYYGTVLNYGYTF
TRBV18	TRBD1	TRBJ1-2	TGTGCCAGCTCACCAGGACTCTCCGGGACAGGGGGTGGCTACACCTTC	CASSPGLSGTGGGYTF
TRBV5-1	NA	TRBJ2-7	TGCGCCAGCAGCGCCGGGATGACTAGAGAAAAGTACGAGCAGTACTTC	CASSAGMTREKYEQYF
TRBV7-2	NA	TRBJ1-5	TGTGCCAGCAGCTTAGAAACAGCAAGTCAGCCCCAGCATTTT	CASSLETASQPQHF
TRBV5-1	TRBD1	TRBJ2-7	TGCGCCAGCAGCTGGGGGACAGTGACCTACGAGCAGTACTTC	CASSWGTVTYEQYF
TRBV7-6	TRBD2	TRBJ2-5	TGTGCCAGCAGCTTGGGACTAGCGGGGCAAGAGACCCAGTACTTC	CASSLGLAGQETQYF
TRBV19	NA	TRBJ2-7	TGTGCCAGTAAAGAGACAGAGGCCCGACACGAGCAGTACTTC	CASKETEARHEQYF
TRBV29-1	TRBD2	TRBJ2-5	TGCAGCGTTGAAGGGACTAGGAAAGAGACCCAGTACTTC	CSVEGTRKETQYF
TRBV19	TRBD1	TRBJ2-7	TGTGCCAGTAGTATAACCGGGACAGGGTTTTCCTACGAGCAGTACTTC	CASSITGTGFSYEQYF